These T cell receptor beta chains were read from a single sample in a study of T cells after yellow fever vaccination. Each CDR3 protein is one row after TCRdb ran MiXCR on the 5' RACE reads. The sample gives some 500,000 distinct CDR3 sequences, approximately 13% of which show up once; 11% to 15% is in the top ten. The sample in question was PBMCs, obtained on the day of the yellow fever booster vaccination. These receptors came from a young man who received the YFV17D yellow fever vaccine. CDR3s include the opening cysteine and the closing phenylalanine or tryptophan. D genes are given only for firm matches. Rows give clone size only sometimes, using once, few, many, or a class for an expanded clone.

TRBJ2-7 | . | TRBV3-1 | TRBD1 | CASSQGTGAPYEQYF | TGTGCCAGCAGCCAAGGGACAGGGGCGCCATACGAGCAGTACTTC
TRBJ2-1 | . | TRBV29-1 | TRBD1 | CSGSQGVSSSNEQFF | TGCAGCGGCTCACAGGGGGTTTCGTCATCGAATGAGCAGTTCTTC
TRBJ2-2 | many | TRBV5-1 | . | CASSPASGNTGELFF | TGCGCCAGCAGCCCCGCGAGCGGGAACACCGGGGAGCTGTTTTTT
TRBJ2-7 | many | TRBV25-1 | TRBD1 | CASSDKAGTGIYEQYF | TGTGCCAGCAGTGATAAGGCCGGGACAGGGATCTACGAGCAGTACTTC
TRBJ2-3 | . | TRBV18 | . | CASSPQAGGDADTQYF | TGTGCCAGCTCACCACAGGCCGGGGGAGACGCAGATACGCAGTATTTT
TRBJ2-1 | many | TRBV11-2 | . | CASSLYRGWDSSNNEQFF | TGTGCCAGCAGCTTATATCGAGGATGGGACTCCTCAAACAATGAGCAGTTCTTC
TRBJ2-4 | . | TRBV20-1 | . | CSARPGRENIQYF | TGCAGTGCTAGGCCGGGTCGCGAAAACATTCAGTACTTC
TRBJ2-5 | few | TRBV25-1 | TRBD2 | CASSEPTSGRVETQYF | TGTGCCAGCAGTGAACCTACTAGCGGGAGGGTGGAGACCCAGTACTTC
TRBJ2-5 | . | TRBV15 | . | CATSRDRAGSQTQYF | TGTGCCACCAGCAGAGATAGGGCAGGGTCTCAGACCCAGTACTTC
TRBJ2-7 | once | TRBV18 | . | CASSPVTGRPYEQYF | TGTGCCAGCTCACCGGTAACAGGGCGCCCCTACGAGCAGTACTTC
TRBJ2-1 | . | TRBV19 | . | CASSRTGFSYNEQFF | TGTGCCAGTAGTCGAACAGGGTTCTCCTACAATGAGCAGTTCTTC
TRBJ2-2 | few | TRBV20-1 | TRBD1 | CSAGRQGNTGELFF | TGCAGTGCGGGCAGACAGGGAAATACCGGGGAGCTGTTTTTT
TRBJ2-3 | few | TRBV7-2 | TRBD2 | CASSFEIAGAGDTQYF | TGTGCCAGCAGCTTCGAGATAGCGGGAGCGGGAGATACGCAGTATTTT
TRBJ2-3 | . | TRBV20-1 | TRBD2 | CSAFPSGRLDTQYF | TGCAGTGCTTTCCCTAGCGGGAGATTAGATACGCAGTATTTT
TRBJ2-7 | . | TRBV19 | TRBD2 | CASRTSGSTYEQYF | TGTGCCAGCAGGACTAGCGGTTCGACCTACGAGCAGTACTTC
TRBJ1-1 | . | TRBV6-6 | TRBD1 | CATFKDRGTEAFF | TGTGCCACCTTCAAAGACAGGGGCACTGAAGCTTTCTTT
TRBJ2-7 | . | TRBV4-2 | TRBD2 | CASSQGASGTYEQYF | TGTGCCAGCAGCCAAGGGGCTAGCGGGACTTACGAGCAGTACTTC
TRBJ2-1 | few | TRBV20-1 | . | CSALPPIGGPRNEQFF | TGCAGTGCTTTGCCCCCCATCGGAGGGCCACGCAATGAGCAGTTCTTC
TRBJ2-2 | . | TRBV5-1 | . | CASSPLVGRLNTGELFF | TGCGCCAGCAGCCCTCTGGTGGGACGACTCAACACCGGGGAGCTGTTTTTT
TRBJ2-7 | . | TRBV18 | TRBD1 | CASSRGLPGTATYEQYF | TGTGCCAGCTCACGCGGCCTCCCCGGGACAGCGACCTACGAGCAGTACTTC
TRBJ1-2 | . | TRBV12-3/TRBV12-4 | . | CASSGTGVGYTF | TGTGCCAGCAGTGGTACAGGCGTCGGCTACACCTTC
TRBJ2-2 | . | TRBV6-1 | . | CATDFRSWGTGELFF | TGTGCCACCGACTTTAGGTCCTGGGGCACCGGGGAGCTGTTTTTT